This T cell receptor (beta chain) was documented in a study of T cell responses to AZD1222 COVID-19 vaccine. Study-wide findings and caveats: Among the donors, most were white British and more were female, and clonal diversity was possibly underestimated.

Losses at the gene ends were 6 bases for V and 3 bases for J; bases not matched to a gene: 8. Germline CDR1 LNHDA, CDR2 SQIVND (reference sequence). The CDR3 has 15 amino acids. To note about this clone: Its target is unknown.

The assay was immunoSEQ multiplex PCR, and TCRdb's table has in-frame clones only and misses some. The top ten clones hold about 9.5% of a sample with roughly 120,000 clones, roughly 84% of them seen once. V gene TRBV19 combines with J gene TRBJ2-7; 10 nucleotides agree with TRBD1. This specimen was peripheral blood, taken on day 0 of AZD1222 vaccination. The source is an adult in good health. The CDR3 coding sequence is TGTGCCAGTAGCTCGCCGGGACAGGGGAGCTACGAGCAGTACTTC. This sequence encodes CASSSPGQGSYEQYF.